This is a list of T cell receptor beta chains from one sample in a study of cytomegalovirus exposure and HLA in healthy donors. Generated by immunoSEQ multiplex PCR, the TCRdb table keeps only in-frame clones and is missing some. The sample shows more than 85,000 clones, around a tenth of them seen only once. The sequenced sample consisted of PBMCs. The source is a man aged 50-60 years in good health and CMV-seropositive. Both conserved end residues are part of each CDR3. A D gene is named only where the DNA matches it firmly. Where a row states a size, it is once, few, many or the class of an expanded clone; other rows omit it.

v_call	j_call	d_call	clone_size	cdr3_nt	cdr3_aa
TRBV6-5	TRBJ1-1	-	-	TGTGCCAGCAGCCGGAGGGGGGGCGACACTGAAGCTTTCTTT	CASSRRGGDTEAFF
TRBV5-5	TRBJ1-1	TRBD1	few	TGTGCCAGCAGCAGATCGCCGGGACAGGGTTTAGCTGAAGCTTTCTTT	CASSRSPGQGLAEAFF
TRBV27	TRBJ2-2	-	few	TGTGCCAGCAGTTTATCCGCGAACACCGGGGAGCTGTTTTTT	CASSLSANTGELFF
TRBV5-1	TRBJ2-7	-	few	TGCGCCAGCAGCCGAAATCAAGGGGCCGCCTACGAGCAGTACTTC	CASSRNQGAAYEQYF
TRBV27	TRBJ2-7	-	-	TGTGCCAGCAGCCGTTCGTCCTACGAGCAGTACTTC	CASSRSSYEQYF
TRBV7-9	TRBJ2-6	-	-	TGTGCCAGCAGCTTAGAGCCCGGGGCCAACGTCCTGACTTTC	CASSLEPGANVLTF
TRBV18	TRBJ1-4	-	few	TGTGCCAGCTCACCGATGGCCAGGCAGTGGAATGAAAAACTGTTTTTT	CASSPMARQWNEKLFF
TRBV27	TRBJ1-2	-	-	TGTGCCAGCGCACCCTGGGGCCTACAGGGCTACACCTTC	CASAPWGLQGYTF
TRBV2	TRBJ1-4	TRBD1	-	TGTGCCAGCAGTGAAGGGGACAGGGGGAATGAAAAACTGTTTTTT	CASSEGDRGNEKLFF
TRBV5-6	TRBJ2-7	-	-	TGTGCCAGCAGCTTTCTAGCGCCTAGCTCCTACGAGCAGTACTTC	CASSFLAPSSYEQYF
TRBV30	TRBJ1-1	-	-	TGTGCCTGGAGTTTGGCGGTGGTAGGCACTGAAGCTTTCTTT	CAWSLAVVGTEAFF
TRBV7-2	TRBJ1-6	TRBD1	-	TGTGCCAGCAGCCGGACCGGGACAGCGGGTAGCTCCTATAATTCACCCCTCCACTTT	CASSRTGTAGSSYNSPLHF
TRBV28	TRBJ2-7	TRBD1	-	TGTGCCAGCAGTTTGACAGGGGGTCTGTCCTACGAGCAGTACTTC	CASSLTGGLSYEQYF
TRBV2	TRBJ2-1	-	-	TGTGCCAGCAGTGATGAGGCGTCAGTAACTGTGACCTACAATGAGCAGTTCTTC	CASSDEASVTVTYNEQFF
TRBV2	TRBJ2-7	-	few	TGTGCCAGCAGTGAAGACGAACTAGTTAAAATCGAGCAGTACTTC	CASSEDELVKIEQYF
TRBV6-6	TRBJ1-1	TRBD1	many	TGTGCCAGCAGTTACCTACAGGGGCCCAACACTGAAGCTTTCTTT	CASSYLQGPNTEAFF
TRBV5-4	TRBJ2-5	-	-	TGTGCCAGCAGCTTAGGCAGGGAAGAGACCCAGTACTTC	CASSLGREETQYF
TRBV5-1	TRBJ2-1	TRBD2	-	TGCGCCAGCAGCTTTAGGGGACTAGCGGGAGTTGATGAGCAGTTCTTC	CASSFRGLAGVDEQFF